A single sample is the source of the 19 T cell receptor beta chains below, sequenced in a study of human T cells and chemical hapten exposure. Stated time point: patch test 1, 2 weeks after DPC sensitization. Treatment given: therapeutic diphenylcyclopropenone sensitization with weekly scalp DPC. TCRdb analysed the RACE reads with MiXCR anew, one entry per CDR3 protein. The table shows nearly 350,000 distinct CDR3 sequences, with roughly 6.9% occurring only once. The sample consisted of whole blood, taken in connection with sensitization to the hapten diphenylcyclopropenone (DPC). The source of these receptors is a woman aged 18 to 35 with alopecia areata. Some clones in this sample may be carry-over from other donors' samples.

This clonotype was counted a few times. The rearrangement uses TRBV7-9 and TRBJ1-5; D uncertain. Germline V CDR1 and CDR2: SEHNR, FQNEAQ (reference sequence). This CDR3 contains 16 residues. V was pared by 1 base and J by 1 base, with 11 bases between. CDR3 amino acids: CASSLEEGRSNQPQHF. CDR3 DNA: TGTGCCAGCAGCTTAGAAGAGGGAAGGAGCAATCAGCCCCAGCATTTT.

This clonotype was observed a handful of times. V is TRBV6-6 and J is TRBJ1-2; perhaps TRBD1 as D (6 bases). CDR1 and CDR2 (germline): MNHNY, SVGAGI (reference sequence). V gave up 2 bases and J gave up 3 bases, with 10 bases separating them. This CDR3 spans 14 amino acids. The CDR3 reads CASSYRGGDYGYTF. CDR3 coding DNA: TGTGCCAGCAGTTACCGTGGGGGCGACTATGGCTACACCTTC.

This chain links TRBV4-2 with TRBJ1-4, with TRBD1 identical over 8 bases. Germline assignment: CDR1 LGHNA and CDR2 YNFKEQ. V shed 4 bases, J shed 6 bases, and the junction held 13 bases outside the gene matches. The CDR3 loop spans 17 amino acids. This chain's CDR3 is CASSRAGGGQGHEKLFF. CDR3 coding DNA: TGTGCCAGCAGCCGAGCAGGGGGCGGGCAGGGTCATGAAAAACTGTTTTTT.

In this sample, this clonotype turned up a few times. The chain couples TRBV7-9 to TRBJ1-4; D gene uncertain. The V gene lost 2 bases and the J gene lost 7 bases, with 11 bases spanning the gap. CDR3 size: 14 residues. The germline V gene has CDR1 SEHNR and CDR2 FQNEAQ (reference sequence). This CDR3 reads CASSLSGQVEKLFF. The DNA for the CDR3 is TGTGCCAGCAGCTTATCGGGTCAGGTTGAAAAACTGTTTTTT.

The V gene is TRBV14, the J gene TRBJ2-2; no firm D call. V was shortened by 0 bases and J by 8 bases, with 19 bases between the two germline ends. Germline V lookup: CDR1 SGHDN, CDR2 FVKESK. This CDR3 contains 17 residues. CDR3 in amino acids: CASSQEVALRKTGELFF. As DNA, the CDR3 is TGTGCCAGCAGCCAAGAAGTGGCTTTACGAAAAACTGGGGAGCTGTTTTTT.

The chain has TRBV7-2 and TRBJ2-5; TRBD2 aligns across 9 bases. The CDR3 spans 12 residues. Per germline, CDR1 SGHTA and CDR2 FQGNSA. V lost 3 bases, J lost 11 bases, and 4 bases stayed unmatched. The CDR3 protein is CASSLLAGTQYF. The CDR3 DNA reads as TGTGCCAGCAGCTTGCTAGCGGGGACTCAGTACTTC.

V and J are TRBV12-3 or TRBV12-4 and TRBJ2-6; D gene uncertain. CDR3 size: 16 residues. The ends were cut back, 4 bases at V and 0 bases at J, with 10 bases in the middle. CDR3 sequence: CASSSSRYSGANVLTF. CDR3 DNA sequence: TGTGCCAGCAGTTCCTCACGCTACTCTGGGGCCAACGTCCTGACTTTC.

The V gene is TRBV14, the J gene TRBJ2-1; no firm D call. Trimming left V 3 bases short and J 10 bases short, with 10 bases between. Germline V gene lookup returns CDR1 SGHDN and CDR2 FVKESK. CDR3 length: 12 amino acids. In DNA, the CDR3 is TGTGCCAGCAGCCACCCGAGGACGGAGCAGTTCTTC. This gives the protein CASSHPRTEQFF.

In this sample, this clonotype turned up a few times. This chain joins TRBV6-2 or TRBV6-3 and TRBJ2-1, with D uncertain. The germline V gene has CDR1 MNHEY and CDR2 SVGEGT. Trimming pared 1 base from V and 8 bases from J, leaving 9 bases between. The length of the CDR3 is 13 residues. The CDR3 loop reads CASSYYGRDEQFF. In DNA, the CDR3 is TGTGCCAGCAGTTACTATGGAAGGGATGAGCAGTTCTTC.

The chain couples TRBV10-3 to TRBJ1-2; 7 bases are shared with TRBD1. Germline CDR1 and CDR2: ENHRY and SYGVKD. J lost 5 bases, V lost 4 bases, and 7 bases had no gene match. This CDR3 is built from 14 residues. CDR3 nucleotide sequence: TGTGCCATCAGTGTAACAGGGGAACGGTATGGCTACACCTTC. Its translation: CAISVTGERYGYTF.

A few counts support this clonotype. The V gene is TRBV6-2 or TRBV6-3, the J gene TRBJ2-7; D remains ambiguous. Germline assignment: CDR1 MNHEY and CDR2 SVGEGT. This CDR3 is 14 amino acids long. The V gene lost 0 bases and the J gene lost 5 bases, with 11 bases spanning the gap. This CDR3 reads CASSYSFVGNEQYF. The CDR3 nucleotides read TGTGCCAGCAGTTACTCGTTTGTAGGGAACGAGCAGTACTTC.

In its sample, this clonotype was seen a few times. V usage is TRBV20-1 and J usage is TRBJ2-2, with TRBD2 as a possible D gene (6 bases). CDR1 DFQATT and CDR2 SNEGSKA come from the germline V gene (reference sequence). Trimming pared 5 bases from V and 3 bases from J, leaving 13 bases between. CDR3 length equals 14 residues. DNA for the CDR3: TGCAGTGCTCCTGGACGCGGGGACACCGGGGAGCTGTTTTTT. Its protein product is CSAPGRGDTGELFF.

This clonotype has a count of ten or more. The rearrangement uses TRBV3-1 and TRBJ2-7, with D tentatively TRBD1 (5 bases). Trimming left V 1 base short and J 4 bases short, with 5 bases between. Per the germline V gene, CDR1 is LGHDT and CDR2 is YNNKEL (reference sequence). This CDR3 spans 12 amino acids. CDR3 residues: CASSQGQYEQYF. The DNA for the CDR3 is TGTGCCAGCAGCCAAGGACAGTACGAGCAGTACTTC.

This clonotype showed up many times. This chain links TRBV6-2 or TRBV6-3 with TRBJ2-1, with 12 bases that match TRBD2. After removal of 4 bases from V and 4 bases from J, the junction contained 11 bases not matched to a gene. The CDR3 has 18 residues. Germline CDR1 and CDR2: MNHEY and SVGEGT. CDR3 residues: CASSSPRPTSGGYNEQFF. As DNA, the CDR3 is TGTGCCAGCAGTTCCCCAAGGCCTACTAGCGGGGGGTACAATGAGCAGTTCTTC.

This clonotype was detected ten times or more. The V call is TRBV28, the J call TRBJ2-7; 9 nucleotides match TRBD1. Germline V gives CDR1 MDHEN, CDR2 SYDVKM. V was clipped by 6 bases and J by 1 base; unmatched bases: 7. There are 15 residues in the CDR3. The CDR3 region is CASRAGQGMSYEQYF. DNA of the CDR3: TGTGCCAGCAGGGCCGGACAGGGGATGTCCTACGAGCAGTACTTC.

The V call is TRBV20-1, the J call TRBJ2-1, with D uncertain. Deletions cut 3 bases from V and 6 bases from J, with 15 bases between. Germline CDR1 is DFQATT and CDR2 is SNEGSKA (reference sequence). This CDR3 comprises 14 residues. Here the CDR3 reads CSASPAGPGNEQFF. The CDR3, as DNA: TGCAGTGCTAGCCCGGCCGGACCCGGCAATGAGCAGTTCTTC.

This clonotype was counted ten times or more. In DNA, the CDR3 is TGTGCCAGCAAGGGACCCGATACGCAGTATTTT. Its translation is CASKGPDTQYF. This sequence joins TRBV7-2 and TRBJ2-3; possibly TRBD1 or TRBD2 for D (5 bases each). From germline, CDR1 is SGHTA and CDR2 FQGNSA. The CDR3 contains 11 residues. The V and J ends lost 7 bases and 6 bases respectively, with 8 bases between them.

This clonotype has only a few counts. V and J are TRBV6-2 or TRBV6-3 and TRBJ2-2; D is undetermined. The CDR3 sequence is 13 residues long. Trimming cost V 5 bases and J 8 bases, with 12 bases left between them. Looked up from germline, CDR1 is MNHEY and CDR2 is SVGEGT. The CDR3 loop reads CASSPLYRGELFF. Here the CDR3 DNA reads TGTGCCAGCAGTCCCCTTTATCGAGGGGAGCTGTTTTTT.

The chain has TRBV7-2 and TRBJ2-1, with TRBD1 matching over 7 bases. The CDR3 has 15 amino acids. After removal of 4 bases from V and 2 bases from J, the junction contained 5 bases not matched to a gene. CDR1 is SGHTA, CDR2 FQGNSA, per germline. The CDR3 sequence: CASSSRGQTYNEQFF. The DNA of the CDR3 is TGTGCCAGCAGCTCGAGGGGGCAAACCTACAATGAGCAGTTCTTC.